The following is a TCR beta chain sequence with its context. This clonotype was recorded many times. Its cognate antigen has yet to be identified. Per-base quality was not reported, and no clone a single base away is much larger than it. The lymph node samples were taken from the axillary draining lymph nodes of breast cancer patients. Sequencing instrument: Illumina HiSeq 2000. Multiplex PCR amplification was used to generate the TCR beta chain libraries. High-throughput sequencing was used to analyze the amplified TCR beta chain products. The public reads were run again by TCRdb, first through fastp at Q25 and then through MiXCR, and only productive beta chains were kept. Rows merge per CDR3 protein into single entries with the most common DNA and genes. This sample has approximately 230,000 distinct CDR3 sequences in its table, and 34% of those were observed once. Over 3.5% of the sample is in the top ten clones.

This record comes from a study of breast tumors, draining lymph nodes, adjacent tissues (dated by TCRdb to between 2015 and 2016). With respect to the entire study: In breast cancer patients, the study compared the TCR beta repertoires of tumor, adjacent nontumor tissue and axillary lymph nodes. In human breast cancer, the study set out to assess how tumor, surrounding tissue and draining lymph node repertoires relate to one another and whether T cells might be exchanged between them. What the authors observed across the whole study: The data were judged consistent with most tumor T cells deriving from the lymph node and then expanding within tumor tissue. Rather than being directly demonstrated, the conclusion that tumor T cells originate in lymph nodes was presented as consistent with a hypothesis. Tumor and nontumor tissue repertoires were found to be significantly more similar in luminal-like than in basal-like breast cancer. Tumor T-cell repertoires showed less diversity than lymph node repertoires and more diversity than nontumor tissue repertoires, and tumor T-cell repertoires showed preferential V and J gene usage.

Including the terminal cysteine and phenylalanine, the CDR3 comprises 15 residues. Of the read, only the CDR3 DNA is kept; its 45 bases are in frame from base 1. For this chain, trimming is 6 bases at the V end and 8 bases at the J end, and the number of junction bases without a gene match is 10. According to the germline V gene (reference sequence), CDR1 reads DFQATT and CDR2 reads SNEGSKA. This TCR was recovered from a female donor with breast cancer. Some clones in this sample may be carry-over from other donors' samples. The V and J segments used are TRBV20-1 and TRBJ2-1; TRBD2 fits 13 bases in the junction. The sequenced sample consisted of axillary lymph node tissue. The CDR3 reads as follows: CSANTLAGGLDEQFF. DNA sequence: TGCAGTGCCAACACACTAGCGGGGGGGCTAGATGAGCAGTTCTTC.